These 20 T cell receptor beta chains were all obtained from the same sample, sequenced in a study of blood T cells in healthy people across ages. PCR was performed a second time for about 7 to 12 cycles using a sample-barcoded 5' primer and a J-beta primer mix. TCRdb processed the 5' RACE reads anew with MiXCR; each CDR3 protein has one entry. The sample includes 950,000 to 1,200,000 distinct CDR3 sequences, approximately 38% of them seen just once. Input material: blood. These receptors were obtained from a man younger than 35 in good health.

This chain uses TRBV5-1 with TRBJ2-7; 7 positions match TRBD1. V dropped 4 bases and J dropped 10; count of bases not matched to a gene: 14. Germline V CDR1 and CDR2: SGHRS, YFSETQ. The CDR3 contains 14 residues. The CDR3 loop is CASSLTGPSESQYF. DNA of the CDR3: TGCGCCAGCAGCCTGACAGGGCCAAGTGAATCCCAGTACTTC.

The rearrangement links TRBV20-1 to TRBJ2-5; D is perhaps TRBD1 or TRBD2 (5 bases each). The germline V gene has CDR1 DFQATT and CDR2 SNEGSKA (reference sequence). The CDR3 loop spans 12 amino acids. Between the trimmed V and J ends, which lost 5 bases and 2 bases, there was a span of 9 bases. CDR3 sequence (DNA): TGCAGTGCTGGGACCAGGCAAGAGACCCAGTACTTC. This sequence encodes CSAGTRQETQYF.

The chain recombines TRBV5-1 with TRBJ2-1, with 13 positions matching TRBD2. Germline V gives CDR1 SGHRS, CDR2 YFSETQ. The CDR3 covers 16 residues. V lost 4 bases and J lost 9; bases outside the gene matches: 10. This CDR3 is CASSVTSGGAFIEQFF. The CDR3 DNA reads TGCGCCAGCAGCGTTACTAGCGGGGGGGCCTTCATTGAGCAGTTCTTC. Using reference TRBV5-1 and TRBJ2-1 for the parts outside the CDR3, the full variable domain is KAGVTQTPRYLIKTRGQQVTLSCSPISGHRSVSWYQQTPGQGLQFLFEYFSETQRNKGNFPGRFSGRQFSNSRSEMNVSTLELGDSALYLCASSVTSGGAFIEQFFGPGTRLTVL.

The V and J genes are TRBV27 and TRBJ1-1; D possibly corresponds to TRBD1 (5 bases). In germline, CDR1 is MNHEY, CDR2 SMNVEV (reference sequence). V was shortened by 4 bases and J by 5 bases, with 17 bases between the two germline ends. The CDR3 covers 15 residues. The CDR3 spells CASSSPAGLGTEAFF. Here the CDR3 DNA reads TGTGCCAGCAGTTCGCCCGCGGGGCTAGGGACTGAAGCTTTCTTT.

The chain is built from TRBV11-2 and TRBJ2-5; no clear D. CDR1 and CDR2 (germline): SGHAT, FQNNGV. With 0 bases removed from V and 1 base from J, the gap between germline ends came to 12 bases. The CDR3 runs 16 residues. CDR3 sequence: CASSLDFLQFQETQYF. The CDR3, as DNA: TGTGCCAGCAGCTTAGATTTTCTACAGTTCCAAGAGACCCAGTACTTC.

The J gene is TRBJ2-3, the V gene TRBV20-1, with D perhaps matching TRBD1 or TRBD2 (5 bases each). The germline V gene has CDR1 DFQATT and CDR2 SNEGSKA (reference sequence). Trimming took 5 bases from V and 8 from J, leaving 26 bases between them. The CDR3 loop spans 16 amino acids. CDR3: CSARAWDGLWGVTQYF. For the CDR3, the DNA is TGCAGTGCTCGCGCTTGGGACGGCCTATGGGGAGTTACGCAGTATTTT.

Comments on this clonotype: A junction end diverges from the germline sequence, so it may reflect a read error. This chain joins TRBV6-5 and TRBJ2-7; perhaps TRBD1 as D (6 bases). The germline V gene encodes CDR1 MNHEY and CDR2 SVGAGI. The length of the CDR3 is 14 residues. The DNA for the CDR3 is TGTGTCAGCAGTACGGACAGCCACTCCTACGAGCAGTACTTC. Residues: CVSSTDSHSYEQYF.

The chain joins TRBV28 to TRBJ2-1; 9 nucleotides agree with TRBD2. This CDR3 has 15 amino acids. Trimming removed 5 bases from V and 5 bases from J; junction bases left unmatched: 7. Germline values: CDR1 MDHEN, CDR2 SYDVKM. The CDR3 reads CASSPSGGTNNEQFF. CDR3 coding DNA: TGTGCCAGCAGTCCAAGCGGGGGGACCAACAATGAGCAGTTCTTC.

J is TRBJ2-2 and V is TRBV7-2; D call uncertain. V gave up 0 bases and J gave up 1 base, with 6 bases separating them. The CDR3 consists of 15 residues. Germline-derived CDR1 and CDR2 are SGHTA and FQGNSA. The CDR3 sequence: CASSLAPRNTGELFF. In DNA, the CDR3 is TGTGCCAGCAGCTTAGCCCCCAGGAACACCGGGGAGCTGTTTTTT.

In DNA form, the CDR3 reads TGCGCCAGCAGCTTGGCAGGGAGACAGAACACTGAAGCTTTCTTT. This translates into CASSLAGRQNTEAFF. The chain employs TRBV5-1 and TRBJ1-1; possible D gene TRBD1, 5 bases. Germline-derived CDR1 and CDR2 are SGHRS and YFSETQ. The CDR3 spans 15 residues. The germline V and J ends were trimmed by 0 bases and 1 base, with 10 bases remaining between them.

This clonotype was counted between two and nine times. The V gene is TRBV4-2, the J gene TRBJ2-1, with 8 bases that match TRBD2. Germline loops: CDR1 LGHNA, CDR2 YNFKEQ. V gave up 3 bases and J gave up 6 bases; unmatched junction bases: 10. The CDR3 loop spans 16 amino acids. CDR3 DNA: TGTGCCAGCAGCCAGTTAGCGGGGATGGTTGGCAATGAGCAGTTCTTC. Residues: CASSQLAGMVGNEQFF.

V usage is TRBV2 and J usage is TRBJ2-1, with D tentatively TRBD2 (5 bases). The V gene's germline CDR1 is SNHLY and CDR2 FYNNEI. The CDR3 extends over 16 amino acids. V was cut by 2 bases and J by 6 bases, with 17 bases left in between. CDR3 nucleotide sequence: TGTGCCAGCAGTGAACCCGGGGAATCTCCTTCCAATGAGCAGTTCTTC. Encoded protein: CASSEPGESPSNEQFF.

The chain is built from TRBV5-6 and TRBJ2-1, with TRBD2 as a possible D gene (6 bases). The ends were cut back, 6 bases at V and 1 base at J, with 11 bases in the middle. The CDR3 runs 14 residues. Germline V gene sequence: CDR1 SGHDT, CDR2 YYEEEE. The CDR3 region is CASTWTTSYNEQFF. The CDR3 bases are TGTGCCAGCACCTGGACTACGTCCTACAATGAGCAGTTCTTC.

The chain uses TRBV10-3 and TRBJ1-4; weak D call: TRBD1 (5 bases). V was trimmed by 4 bases and J by 7 bases, leaving 10 bases between them. Germline values: CDR1 ENHRY, CDR2 SYGVKD. CDR3 size: 13 residues. The CDR3 loop reads CAISGGSGEKLFF. CDR3 nucleotides: TGTGCCATCAGTGGGGGGTCAGGTGAAAAACTGTTTTTT.

This clonotype occurred a few times. This chain uses TRBV12-3 or TRBV12-4 with TRBJ1-4; no firm D call. Between the trimmed V and J ends, which lost 2 bases and 0 bases, there was a span of 13 bases. This CDR3 has 17 amino acids. CDR3 amino acids: CASSLKFEDATNEKLFF. Here the CDR3 DNA reads TGTGCCAGCAGTTTAAAGTTTGAGGATGCAACTAATGAAAAACTGTTTTTT.

The chain links TRBV7-3 to TRBJ2-1; D gene unclear. Trimming stripped 3 bases from V and 4 bases from J, with 13 bases between. The CDR3 extends over 15 amino acids. Germline values: CDR1 SGHTA, CDR2 FQGTGA. The DNA for the CDR3 is TGTGCCAGCAGCTTTGGGGATCCCCGATACAATGAGCAGTTCTTC. It is translated as CASSFGDPRYNEQFF.

The chain links TRBV24-1 to TRBJ1-2; possibly TRBD1 for D (5 bases). V was shortened by 4 bases and J by 7 bases, with 15 bases between the two germline ends. This CDR3 spans 14 amino acids. Germline lookup yields CDR1 KGHDR and CDR2 SFDVKD. This CDR3 is CATSDRRGYSGYTF. The CDR3 nucleotides read TGTGCCACCAGTGACCGGAGGGGCTATAGTGGCTACACCTTC.

This clonotype came up many times. This rearrangement joins TRBV12-3 or TRBV12-4 to TRBJ1-2, with D unresolved. The CDR3 consists of 13 residues. The V end lost 6 bases, the J end lost 2 bases, and 10 bases lay between the germline ends. The CDR3 coding sequence is TGTGCCAGCAGCTTCGGACGGAACTATGGCTACACCTTC. Its protein is CASSFGRNYGYTF.

This chain uses TRBV7-8 with TRBJ1-1, with 8 bases aligning to TRBD1. V dropped 4 bases and J dropped 1; count of bases not matched to a gene: 5. The germline V gene has CDR1 SGHVS and CDR2 FQNEAQ. The CDR3 runs to 15 residues. In DNA, the CDR3 is TGTGCCAGCAGCTCCCAGGGGGCATCGAACACTGAAGCTTTCTTT. Residues: CASSSQGASNTEAFF.

The chain links TRBV3-1 to TRBJ1-2; 8 nucleotides match TRBD1. This CDR3 has 16 residues. J lost 6 bases, V lost 0 bases, and 9 bases had no gene match. CDR1 is LGHDT and CDR2 is YNNKEL in the germline V gene (reference sequence). The CDR3 sequence is CASSQDLRQGNNGYTF. The CDR3 DNA follows: TGTGCCAGCAGCCAAGATTTGAGACAGGGGAACAATGGCTACACCTTC.